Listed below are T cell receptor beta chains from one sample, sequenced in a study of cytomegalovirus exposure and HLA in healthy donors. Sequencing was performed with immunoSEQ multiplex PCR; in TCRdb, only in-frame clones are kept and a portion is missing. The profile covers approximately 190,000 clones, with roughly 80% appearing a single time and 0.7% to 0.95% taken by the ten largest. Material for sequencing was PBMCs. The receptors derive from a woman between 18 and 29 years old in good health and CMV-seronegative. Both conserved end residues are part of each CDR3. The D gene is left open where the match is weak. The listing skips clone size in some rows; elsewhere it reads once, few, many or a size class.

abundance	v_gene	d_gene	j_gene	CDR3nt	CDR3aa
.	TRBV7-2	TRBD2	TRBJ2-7	TGTGCCAGCAGCCCAGGGACGGGAGGGAGCTCCTACGAGCAGTACTTC	CASSPGTGGSSYEQYF
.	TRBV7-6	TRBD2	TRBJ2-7	TGTGCCAGCAGCTGGAGCGGCCAGCGGGAGGGCAACGAGCAGTACTTC	CASSWSGQREGNEQYF
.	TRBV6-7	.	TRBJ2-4	TGTGCCAGCAGTCCCCGGACAGACCCCACTGTAGCCAAAAACATTCAGTACTTC	CASSPRTDPTVAKNIQYF
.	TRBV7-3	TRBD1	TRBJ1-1	TGTGCCAGCAGCTTGGGGACAGGTACTGAAGCTTTCTTT	CASSLGTGTEAFF
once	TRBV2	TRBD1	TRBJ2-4	TGTGCCAGCAGTCTACAGGGGAGAAACATTCAGTACTTC	CASSLQGRNIQYF
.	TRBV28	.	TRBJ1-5	TGTGCCAGCAGTTCGTCTCCCTTCAATCAGCCCCAGCATTTT	CASSSSPFNQPQHF
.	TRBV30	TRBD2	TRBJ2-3	TGTGCCTGGTCTCTAGCGGGAGGTGCAGATACGCAGTATTTT	CAWSLAGGADTQYF
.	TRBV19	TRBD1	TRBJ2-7	TGTGCCAGTAGTAGTGGTCGCGTGGGGACAGGCACGACCTACGAGCAGTACTTC	CASSSGRVGTGTTYEQYF
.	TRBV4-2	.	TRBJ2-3	TGTGCCAGCAGCCAACAGGGGCGAGCTACGCAGTATTTT	CASSQQGRATQYF
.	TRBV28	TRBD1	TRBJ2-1	TGTGCCAGCAGTTCCACCGGGACAGGGAGGCGGGAGCAGTTCTTC	CASSSTGTGRREQFF
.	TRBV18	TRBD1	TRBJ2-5	TGTGCCAGCTCACCTCACCAGGGGGCCGGGGAGACCCAGTACTTC	CASSPHQGAGETQYF
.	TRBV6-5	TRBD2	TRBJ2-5	TGTGCCAGCAGTTACAGTACTAGCGGAGGTCAAGAGACCCAGTACTTC	CASSYSTSGGQETQYF
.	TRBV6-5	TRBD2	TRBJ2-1	TGTGCCAGCAGTTGGCGGGGGGCGGGGTACAATGAGCAGTTCTTC	CASSWRGAGYNEQFF
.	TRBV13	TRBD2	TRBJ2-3	TGTGCCAGCAGCCTAACGGGCGGGAGGGTAAGGACAGATACGCAGTATTTT	CASSLTGGRVRTDTQYF
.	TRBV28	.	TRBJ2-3	TGTGCCAGCAGTTTATGGACAGGTAGCACAGATACGCAGTATTTT	CASSLWTGSTDTQYF
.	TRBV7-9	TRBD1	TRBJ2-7	TGTGCCAGCAGCTTAAAGGGGACAGTGTCGGACGAGCAGTACTTC	CASSLKGTVSDEQYF
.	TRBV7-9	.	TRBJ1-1	TGTGCCAGCAGCTTACCTATGGGGGGGAACACTGAAGCTTTCTTT	CASSLPMGGNTEAFF
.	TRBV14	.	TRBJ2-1	TGTGCCAGCAGCCAAGGGCGGTCCCCCTGGGATGAGCAGTTCTTC	CASSQGRSPWDEQFF
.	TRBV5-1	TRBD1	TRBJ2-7	TGCGCCAGCAGCCCTGGACAGGGGGCAGCCGAGCAGTACTTC	CASSPGQGAAEQYF
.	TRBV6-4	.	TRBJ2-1	TGTGCCAGCACCGCGAGGGACAGCGGGGGAAATGAGCAGTTCTTC	CASTARDSGGNEQFF
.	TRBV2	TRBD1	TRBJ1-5	TGTGCCAGCGTCCCTCAGACAGGGGGGGACCAGCCCCAGCATTTT	CASVPQTGGDQPQHF
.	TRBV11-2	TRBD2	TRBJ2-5	TGTGCCAGCAGCAGAGCGGGGGGCAAGGAGACCCAGTACTTC	CASSRAGGKETQYF
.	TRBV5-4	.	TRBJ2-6	TGTGCCAGCAGCCCGGGTATTCATCCCTCTGGGGCCAACGTCCTGACTTTC	CASSPGIHPSGANVLTF
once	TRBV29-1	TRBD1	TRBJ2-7	TGCAGCGTGGCGGACAGGGGCTACGAGCAGTACTTC	CSVADRGYEQYF
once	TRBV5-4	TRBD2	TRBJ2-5	TGTGCCAGCAGATCGGGACTAGCGGGGGAAGAGACCCAGTACTTC	CASRSGLAGEETQYF
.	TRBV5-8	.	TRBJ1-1	TGTGCCAGCAGCTTGATGGGGCTTGACACTGAAGCTTTCTTT	CASSLMGLDTEAFF
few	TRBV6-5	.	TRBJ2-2	TGTGCCAGCAGCCTTCTCGGGGAGCTGTTTTTT	CASSLLGELFF
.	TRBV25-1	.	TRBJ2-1	TGTGCCAGCAGTGCGTACAATGAGCAGTTCTTC	CASSAYNEQFF
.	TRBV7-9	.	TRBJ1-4	TGTGCCAGCAGCTTTGGGGGGAATGAAAAACTGTTTTTT	CASSFGGNEKLFF
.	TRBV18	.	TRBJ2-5	TGTGCCAGCTCAACGTACACAGGGCAAGAGACCCAGTACTTC	CASSTYTGQETQYF
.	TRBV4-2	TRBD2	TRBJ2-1	TGTGCCAGCAGCCAGGTGACTAGCGGGGGGGTGGGCTACAATGAGCAGTTCTTC	CASSQVTSGGVGYNEQFF
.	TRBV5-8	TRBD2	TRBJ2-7	TGTGCCAGCAGGGAAAGCGGGACCTACGAGCAGTACTTC	CASRESGTYEQYF
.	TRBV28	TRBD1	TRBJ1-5	TGTGCCAGCAGTTTCCCGGACAGGGGGAAGCAACAGCCCCAGCATTTT	CASSFPDRGKQQPQHF
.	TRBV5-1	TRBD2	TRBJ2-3	TGCGCCAGCAGTTTTAGCGGGGAGACAGATACGCAGTATTTT	CASSFSGETDTQYF
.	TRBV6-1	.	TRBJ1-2	TGTGCCAGCAGTAAGGAGTTGGGCTATGGCTACACCTTC	CASSKELGYGYTF
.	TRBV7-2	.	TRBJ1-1	TGTGCCAGCAGCCCCTTGGGGCGGAACACTGAAGCTTTCTTT	CASSPLGRNTEAFF
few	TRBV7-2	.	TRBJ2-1	TGTGCCAGCAGCCCGCTTAGCAGTTCCTACAATGAGCAGTTCTTC	CASSPLSSSYNEQFF
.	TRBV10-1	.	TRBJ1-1	TGCGCCAGCCGAAGACAGGAGAACACTGAAGCTTTCTTT	CASRRQENTEAFF